The entry below gives a single TCR beta chain sequence along with its context. Its antigen is unknown. This entry comes from a study of cytomegalovirus exposure and HLA in healthy donors. Overall study findings and caveats: Highly shared sequence variants in one cluster were likely a sequencing artifact. Reportedly, HLA-A and HLA-B alleles of most subjects were accurately predicted from TCR beta. There were under 200 TCR beta chains listed as cytomegalovirus-associated. TCR sequences were mostly rare, though some public TCRs occurred in many donors.

Germline lookup yields CDR1 MNHNY and CDR2 SVGAGI (reference sequence). The CDR3 has 14 residues. With 2 bases clipped from V and 2 bases from J, the junction kept 1 base outside the gene matches. PCR primers comprised 60 Vbeta and 13 Jbeta primers. Generated by immunoSEQ multiplex PCR, the TCRdb table keeps only in-frame clones and is missing some. The sample's table shows tens of thousands of clones. This TCR was recovered from a female donor in good health and CMV-seropositive. The chain links TRBV6-6 to TRBJ2-7; TRBD1 matches 9 bases. The sequencing sample was made of PBMCs. The CDR3 here is CASSYRTGAYEQYF. The CDR3 DNA follows: TGTGCCAGCAGTTACCGGACAGGGGCCTACGAGCAGTACTTC.